These 15 T cell receptor beta chains were all obtained from the same sample, sequenced in a study of blood T cells in healthy people across ages. The use of a sample-barcoded 5' primer and a J-beta primer mix characterized a second PCR of about 6 to 12 cycles. TCRdb ran MiXCR on the 5' RACE reads and lists one entry per CDR3 protein. This sample carries more than 1,000,000 distinct CDR3 sequences, around 27% of them seen once, and the ten largest clones take approximately 0.71%. The same sample was also used in a study of T cells of mothers and their children.

The sample consisted of blood. All receptors derive from a girl aged 2-10 years in good health.

This clonotype showed up just once. The rearrangement links TRBV19 to TRBJ2-4; tentatively, D is TRBD1 or TRBD2 (5 bases each). Germline values: CDR1 LNHDA, CDR2 SQIVND (reference sequence). V shed 7 bases and J shed 0 bases, with 16 bases lying between them. CDR3 length: 16 amino acids. The DNA of the CDR3 is TGTGCCAGTACCCGGGACCCCGGGACAGCCAAAAACATTCAGTACTTC. Translation: CASTRDPGTAKNIQYF.

CDR3 amino acids: CASSFWQGRISYEQYF. In DNA, the CDR3 is TGTGCCAGCAGTTTTTGGCAGGGAAGAATCTCCTACGAGCAGTACTTC. The V and J genes are TRBV12-3 or TRBV12-4 and TRBJ2-7; weak D call: TRBD1 (5 bases). This CDR3 comprises 16 residues. V was clipped by 3 bases and J by 0 bases, with 15 bases between them.

This clonotype has just a few counts. This chain connects TRBV15 to TRBJ2-3, with 13 bases matching TRBD2. This CDR3 is 19 amino acids long. Germline trimming cut 0 bases from V and 2 bases from J; bases unmatched to any gene: 8. In germline, CDR1 is LNHNV, CDR2 YYDKDF (reference sequence). Here the CDR3 DNA reads TGTGCCACCAGCAGAGATCCTCCGGGACTAGCGGGATTCACAGATACGCAGTATTTT. Its translation is CATSRDPPGLAGFTDTQYF. The whole variable domain, filled in from reference TRBV15 and TRBJ2-3, reads DAMVIQNPRYQVTQFGKPVTLSCSQTLNHNVMYWYQQKSSQAPKLLFHYYDKDFNNEADTPDNFQSRRPNTSFCFLDIRSPGLGDTAMYLCATSRDPPGLAGFTDTQYFGPGTRLTVL.

The genes are TRBV5-1 and TRBJ2-5; TRBD2 matches at 9 bases. V lost 0 bases and J lost 2; bases outside the gene matches: 8. The CDR3 sequence is 17 residues long. CDR1 and CDR2 (germline): SGHRS, YFSETQ. The CDR3 loop reads CASSLVSSGDPQETQYF. The CDR3 DNA reads TGCGCCAGCAGCTTGGTTTCTAGCGGGGACCCACAAGAGACCCAGTACTTC.

The chain links TRBV28 to TRBJ2-5; TRBD1 matches 9 bases. The CDR3 totals 17 residues. The ends lost 5 bases at V and 5 bases at J; junction bases unmatched: 15. The V gene's germline CDR1 is MDHEN and CDR2 SYDVKM. The CDR3 spells CASSIGQGWDMGETQYF. The CDR3 DNA is TGTGCCAGCAGTATTGGACAGGGGTGGGATATGGGGGAGACCCAGTACTTC.

The chain combines TRBV7-8 with TRBJ2-3; 11 positions match TRBD2. Trimming removed 5 bases from V and 2 bases from J; junction bases left unmatched: 6. CDR1 and CDR2 from the germline V gene are SGHVS and FQNEAQ. CDR3 size: 16 residues. DNA of the CDR3: TGTGCCAGCAGCCAGGGGACTAGCGGATACACAGATACGCAGTATTTT. Translated, it gives CASSQGTSGYTDTQYF. The whole variable domain, remainder taken from reference TRBV7-8 and TRBJ2-3, is GAGVSQSPRYKVAKRGQDVALRCDPISGHVSLFWYQQALGQGPEFLTYFQNEAQLDKSGLPSDRFFAERPEGSVSTLKIQRTQQEDSAVYLCASSQGTSGYTDTQYFGPGTRLTVL.

The chain is built from TRBV20-1 and TRBJ2-7; perhaps TRBD2 as D (7 bases). Trimming took 3 bases from V and 2 from J, leaving 14 bases between them. Germline CDR1 reads DFQATT; CDR2 reads SNEGSKA (reference sequence). This CDR3 region has 14 residues. This chain's CDR3 is CSARSGTMPYEQYF. The CDR3 coding sequence is TGCAGTGCTAGGAGCGGGACAATGCCCTACGAGCAGTACTTC.

The chain is built from TRBV6-1 and TRBJ1-5; unclear D gene. Germline-derived CDR1 and CDR2 are MNHNS and SASEGT. The CDR3 is made up of 15 amino acids. The V end lost 7 bases, the J end lost 6 bases, and 19 bases lay between the germline ends. The CDR3 spells CASIPHPPWGQPQHF. Written as DNA, the CDR3 is TGTGCCAGCATTCCTCACCCACCCTGGGGTCAGCCCCAGCATTTT.

The chain links TRBV11-3 to TRBJ2-5; TRBD2 matches 13 bases. V lost 8 bases and J lost 1; bases outside the gene matches: 4. The germline gives CDR1 SGHNT, CDR2 YENEEA. The CDR3 is 15 residues long. The CDR3 is CASSGLAGIQETQYF. The CDR3 coding sequence is TGTGCCAGCTCGGGACTAGCGGGGATCCAAGAGACCCAGTACTTC.

The chain links TRBV4-2 to TRBJ2-5; D remains ambiguous. CDR3 length: 14 residues. The germline gives CDR1 LGHNA, CDR2 YNFKEQ. With 0 bases removed from V and 0 bases from J, the gap between germline ends came to 5 bases. CDR3 DNA: TGTGCCAGCAGCCAAGACCCCCACCAAGAGACCCAGTACTTC. Protein: CASSQDPHQETQYF.

CDR3: CASSYSPQGGTEAFF. CDR3 coding DNA: TGTGCCAGCAGTTACTCCCCCCAGGGGGGGACTGAAGCTTTCTTT. V is TRBV6-5 and J is TRBJ1-1; 7 bases line up with TRBD1. The germline V gene encodes CDR1 MNHEY and CDR2 SVGAGI. The CDR3 consists of 15 residues. J was trimmed by 5 bases and V by 0 bases; bases with no gene match: 6.

Ten or more counts support this clonotype. CDR3 sequence: CASSERTGPSNQPQHF. As DNA, the CDR3 is TGTGCCAGCAGCGAACGGACGGGTCCTAGCAATCAGCCCCAGCATTTT. The rearrangement uses TRBV7-8 and TRBJ1-5; no firm D call. This CDR3 contains 16 residues. Germline assignment: CDR1 SGHVS and CDR2 FQNEAQ. Trimming left V 5 bases short and J 0 bases short, with 14 bases between.

This clonotype was observed a few times. The chain has TRBV7-9 and TRBJ1-1, with D tentatively TRBD1 (5 bases). The length of the CDR3 is 15 residues. Germline CDR1 SEHNR, CDR2 FQNEAQ (reference sequence). V lost 5 bases and J 3 bases, leaving 16 bases between the germline ends. This CDR3 is CASSPPVTADTEAFF. CDR3 bases: TGTGCCAGCAGCCCCCCTGTGACAGCCGACACTGAAGCTTTCTTT.

This sequence joins TRBV12-3 or TRBV12-4 and TRBJ1-1, with no clear D. V was shortened by 3 bases and J by 7 bases, with 12 bases between the two germline ends. The CDR3 covers 13 residues. The CDR3 nucleotides read TGTGCCAGCAGTTTGGATGGAGCAGTTGAAGCTTTCTTT. Translation gives CASSLDGAVEAFF.

The chain uses TRBV6-6 and TRBJ2-1; tentatively, D is TRBD2 (6 bases). The CDR3 has 15 residues. CDR1 and CDR2 from the germline V gene are MNHNY and SVGAGI (reference sequence). The V gene lost 2 bases and the J gene lost 4 bases, with 12 bases spanning the gap. The CDR3 bases are TGTGCCAGCAGTTACGGAGGGGATACATACAATGAGCAGTTCTTC. Protein: CASSYGGDTYNEQFF.